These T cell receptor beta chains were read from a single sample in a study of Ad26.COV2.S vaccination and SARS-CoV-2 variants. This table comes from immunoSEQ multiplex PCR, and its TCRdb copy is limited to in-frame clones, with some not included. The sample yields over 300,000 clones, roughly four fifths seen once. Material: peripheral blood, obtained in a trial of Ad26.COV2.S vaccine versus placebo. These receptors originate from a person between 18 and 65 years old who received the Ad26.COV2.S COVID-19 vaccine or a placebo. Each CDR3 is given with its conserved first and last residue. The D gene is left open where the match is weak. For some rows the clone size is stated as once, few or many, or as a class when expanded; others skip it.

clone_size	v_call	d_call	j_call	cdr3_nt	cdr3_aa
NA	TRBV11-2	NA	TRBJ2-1	TGTGCCAGCACCGAAAAGGGGTCCTACAATGAGCAGTTCTTC	CASTEKGSYNEQFF
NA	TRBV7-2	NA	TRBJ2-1	TGTGCCAGCAGCCCCCAAATAGGCGGATACTCCTACAATGAGCAGTTCTTC	CASSPQIGGYSYNEQFF
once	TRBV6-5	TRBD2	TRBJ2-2	TGTGCCAGTACCCGTATTAGCGGGTGGGTGGAGCTGTTTTTT	CASTRISGWVELFF
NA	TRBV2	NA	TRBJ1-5	TGTGCCACCTATGAAAGAGTCCCTAGCAATCAGCCCCAGCATTTC	CATYERVPSNQPQHF
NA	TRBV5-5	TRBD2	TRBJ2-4	TGTGCCAGCAGCTCCTTTCCGACTAGCGGGGGTGGGGCCAAAAACATTCAGTACTTC	CASSSFPTSGGGAKNIQYF
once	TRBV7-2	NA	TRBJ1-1	TGTGCCAGCAGCTTAGCGGGGAACACTGAAGCTTTCTTT	CASSLAGNTEAFF
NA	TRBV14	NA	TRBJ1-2	TGTGCCAGCAGCCAAGGGGCTAACTATGGCTACACCTTC	CASSQGANYGYTF
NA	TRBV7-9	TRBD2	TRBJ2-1	TGTGCCAGCAAGGCTAGCGGGGCGTCCTACAATGAGCAGTTCTTC	CASKASGASYNEQFF
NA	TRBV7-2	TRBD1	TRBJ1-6	TGTGCCAGCAGAACAAGACAGGGGAGTAATAATTCACCCCTCCACTTT	CASRTRQGSNNSPLHF
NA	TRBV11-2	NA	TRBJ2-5	TGTGCCAGCAGGGGATTAGAGACCCAGTACTTC	CASRGLETQYF
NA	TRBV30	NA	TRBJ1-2	TGTGCCTGGAGTGTGAATGTAAGGCATGGCTACACCTTC	CAWSVNVRHGYTF
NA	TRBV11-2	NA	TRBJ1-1	TGTGCCAGCAGCGGAGGGACGTTTCCGATCGGAGCTTTCTTT	CASSGGTFPIGAFF
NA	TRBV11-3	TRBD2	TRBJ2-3	TGTGCCAGCAGCTTGACCCCTTCTAGCGGGAGCCGCGCAGATACGCAGTATTTT	CASSLTPSSGSRADTQYF
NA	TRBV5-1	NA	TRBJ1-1	TGCGCCAGCAGCTCGTGGGGGGCACTGAACACTGAAGCTTTCTTT	CASSSWGALNTEAFF
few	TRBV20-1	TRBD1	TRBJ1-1	TGCAGTGCTAGTACAGGGGACACTGAAGCTTTCTTT	CSASTGDTEAFF
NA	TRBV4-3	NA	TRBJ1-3	TGCGCCAGCAGCCAAGGAGGAAGGAGTGGAAACACCATATATTTT	CASSQGGRSGNTIYF
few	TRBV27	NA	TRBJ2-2	TGTGCCAGCAGCCGAGGAAGGACCGGGGAGCTGTTTTTT	CASSRGRTGELFF
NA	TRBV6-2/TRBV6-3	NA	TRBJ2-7	TGTGCCAGCAGTTACTCGACGGGGTCCCACGAGCAGTACTTC	CASSYSTGSHEQYF
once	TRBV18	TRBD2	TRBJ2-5	TGTGCCAGCTCACCGGGACTAGCGGGGCAAGAGACCCAGTACTTC	CASSPGLAGQETQYF
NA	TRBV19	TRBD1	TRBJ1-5	TGTGCCAGTAATCTCAGGGGGAGCAATCAGCCCCAGCATTTT	CASNLRGSNQPQHF
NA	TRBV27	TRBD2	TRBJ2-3	TGTGCCAGCAGTCCCCTGGGCAGCGGGAGAACAGATACGCAGTATTTT	CASSPLGSGRTDTQYF
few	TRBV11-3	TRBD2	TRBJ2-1	TGTGCCAGCAGCTTCGGCGGGAGCAATGAGCAGTTCTTC	CASSFGGSNEQFF
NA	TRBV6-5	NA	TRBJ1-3	TGTGCCAGCAGCCTCCAGGCTGGAAACACCATATATTTT	CASSLQAGNTIYF
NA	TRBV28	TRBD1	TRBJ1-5	TGTGCCAGCAGTCGACAGGGGAGAAATCAGCCCCAGCATTTT	CASSRQGRNQPQHF
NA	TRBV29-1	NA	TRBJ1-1	TGCAGCGTTGAAGATCTTCGACGGGTAACTGAAGCTTTCTTT	CSVEDLRRVTEAFF
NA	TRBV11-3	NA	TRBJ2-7	TGTGCCAGCAGCCGGGACGGCCGGAGTGAGCAGTACTTC	CASSRDGRSEQYF
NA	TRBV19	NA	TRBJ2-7	TGTGCCAGTAGCCCCGGGACGAGAGAGCAGTACTTC	CASSPGTREQYF
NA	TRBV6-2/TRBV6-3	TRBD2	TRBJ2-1	TGTGCCAGCAGTTTGCGGGGGAACTCCTACAATGAGCAGTTCTTC	CASSLRGNSYNEQFF
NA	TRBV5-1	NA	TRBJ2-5	TGCGCCAGCAGCTTGGCCGGTCAGATTCAAGAGACCCAGTACTTC	CASSLAGQIQETQYF
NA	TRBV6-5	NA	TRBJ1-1	TGTGCCAGCAGTAATTTAGAAGGGGCCACTGAAGCTTTCTTT	CASSNLEGATEAFF
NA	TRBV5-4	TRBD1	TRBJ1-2	TGTGCCAGCAGCTTGGAGGGGGCGAGAGGCTACACCTTC	CASSLEGARGYTF
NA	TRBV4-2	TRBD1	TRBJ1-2	TGTGCCAGCAGCCAAGATGGACAGGGTGGTGGCTACACCTTC	CASSQDGQGGGYTF
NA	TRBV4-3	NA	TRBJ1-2	TGCGCCAGCAGCCAAGATTATGTACAGGGAGATTACTATGGCTACACCTTC	CASSQDYVQGDYYGYTF
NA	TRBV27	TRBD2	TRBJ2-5	TGTGCCAGCAGTTTTAGGCGTGCTAGCGGGAGGGTGGAGACCCAGTACTTC	CASSFRRASGRVETQYF
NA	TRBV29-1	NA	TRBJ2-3	TGCAGCGTTGAGACCGGTTGGGCAGATACGCAGTATTTT	CSVETGWADTQYF
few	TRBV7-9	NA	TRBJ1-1	TGTGCCAGCAGTTATAACAGGGATAGCACTGAAGCTTTCTTT	CASSYNRDSTEAFF
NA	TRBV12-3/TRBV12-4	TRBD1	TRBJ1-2	TGTGCCAGCAGACTTGGACAGGCAGGCTACACCTTC	CASRLGQAGYTF
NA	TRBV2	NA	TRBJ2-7	TGTGCCAGCAGTGCGCAGGACTACGAGCAGTACTTT	CASSAQDYEQYF
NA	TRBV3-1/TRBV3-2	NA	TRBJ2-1	TGTGCCAGCAGCCAGGCCCACAGTAGACACAATGAGCAGTTCTTC	CASSQAHSRHNEQFF
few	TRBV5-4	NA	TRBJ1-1	TGTGCCAGCAGCTTGGCCTCCGGGTGGGAAAAAACTGAAGCTTTCTTT	CASSLASGWEKTEAFF
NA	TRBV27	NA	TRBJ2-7	TGTGCCAGCAAGTATGTCTCGAGCTCCTACGAGCAGTACTTC	CASKYVSSSYEQYF
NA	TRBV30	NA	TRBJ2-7	TGTGCCTGGAGTGTAATCCCCGGGAAAAGGCCCTACGAGCAGTACTTC	CAWSVIPGKRPYEQYF
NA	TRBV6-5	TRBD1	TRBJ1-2	TGTGCCAGCAGTTACCAACAGGGGCCCTATGGCTACACCTTC	CASSYQQGPYGYTF
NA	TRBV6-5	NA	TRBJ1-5	TGTGCCAGCCAGGTGAATAGCAATCAGCCCCAGCATTTT	CASQVNSNQPQHF
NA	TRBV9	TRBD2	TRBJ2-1	TGTGCCAGCAGCGTAGGACTAGCGGGGGGGCGATACAATGAGCAGTTCTTC	CASSVGLAGGRYNEQFF
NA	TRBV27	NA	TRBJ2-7	TGTGCCAGCAGTTCGGGTTCTCCCTACGAGCAGTACTTC	CASSSGSPYEQYF
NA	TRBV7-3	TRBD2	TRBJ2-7	TGTGCCAGCAGCCCAAGCGGGGGATCCTACGAGCAGTACTTC	CASSPSGGSYEQYF
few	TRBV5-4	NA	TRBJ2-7	TGTGCCAGCAGCTGGGGCATAGGGGCGTACGAGCAGTACTTC	CASSWGIGAYEQYF
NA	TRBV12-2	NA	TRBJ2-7	TGTGCAAGTCGCTTAGGGTTAGGGCAGTACTTC	CASRLGLGQYF
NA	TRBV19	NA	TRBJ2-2	TGTGCCAGTAGGGATAGAACGAACACCGGGGAGCTGTTTTTT	CASRDRTNTGELFF
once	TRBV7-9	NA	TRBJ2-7	TGTGCCAGCAGCTTACAGGGTTTTAGCGAGCAGTACTTC	CASSLQGFSEQYF
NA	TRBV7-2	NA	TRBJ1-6	TGTGCCAGCAGCTTAGGGGATCAGGGTGATTCACCCCTCCACTTT	CASSLGDQGDSPLHF
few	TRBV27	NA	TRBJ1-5	TGTGCCAGCAGTTTAGCCGCCGGGCAGCCCCAGCATTTT	CASSLAAGQPQHF